The rows below give T cell receptor beta chains drawn from one sample of a study of CD8 T cells in Susac syndrome. A single record per CDR3 protein comes from TCRdb applying MiXCR to the immunoSEQ multiplex PCR reads. The table has roughly 200,000 distinct CDR3 sequences, about 95% seen once. The sequencing sample was made of CD4+ T cells from PBMCs. These receptors came from a human donor in good health. The CDR3 runs from the conserved cysteine through the conserved F or W. D genes are given only for firm matches. Clone sizes are given selectively: once, few, many, or a class where the clone is expanded.

V: TRBV20-1; J: TRBJ1-3; size: .; D: .; CDR3: CSARQAGNTIYF; DNA: TGCAGTGCTAGACAGGCTGGAAACACCATATATTTT
V: TRBV20-1; J: TRBJ2-3; size: .; D: TRBD2; CDR3: CSAGGGTDTQYF; DNA: TGCAGTGCGGGGGGGGGCACAGATACGCAGTATTTT
V: TRBV6-1; J: TRBJ2-1; size: few; D: .; CDR3: CASSLAGNEQFF; DNA: TGTGCCAGCTCTTTGGCGGGAAATGAGCAGTTCTTC
V: TRBV27; J: TRBJ1-1; size: .; D: .; CDR3: CASKGPMNTEAFF; DNA: TGTGCCAGCAAGGGTCCAATGAACACTGAAGCTTTCTTT
V: TRBV3-1; J: TRBJ2-7; size: .; D: .; CDR3: CASSHREREQYF; DNA: TGTGCCAGCAGCCATCGAGAACGGGAGCAGTACTTC
V: TRBV27; J: TRBJ1-2; size: .; D: .; CDR3: CASSRHSDRRRTF; DNA: TGTGCCAGCAGCCGCCATTCCGACAGGCGACGCACCTTC
V: TRBV6-2/TRBV6-3; J: TRBJ2-1; size: .; D: .; CDR3: CASNPGHATNEQFF; DNA: TGTGCCAGCAACCCGGGACATGCTACCAATGAGCAGTTCTTC
V: TRBV6-2/TRBV6-3; J: TRBJ2-5; size: .; D: .; CDR3: CASSYGGPQETQYF; DNA: TGTGCCAGCAGTTACGGCGGCCCCCAAGAGACCCAGTACTTC
V: TRBV11-3; J: TRBJ2-7; size: .; D: TRBD1; CDR3: CASSFGTGGAQYF; DNA: TGTGCCAGCAGCTTCGGGACAGGGGGCGCACAGTACTTC
V: TRBV24-1; J: TRBJ2-1; size: .; D: .; CDR3: CATRGSGDEQFF; DNA: TGTGCCACCAGGGGTTCCGGAGATGAGCAGTTCTTC
V: TRBV20-1; J: TRBJ2-4; size: .; D: .; CDR3: CSASGQENIQYF; DNA: TGCAGTGCATCGGGACAAGAAAACATTCAGTACTTC
V: TRBV28; J: TRBJ2-7; size: .; D: TRBD2; CDR3: CASEGSGSSHEQYF; DNA: TGTGCCAGCGAGGGTAGCGGGAGTTCCCACGAGCAGTACTTC